A single sample is the source of the 13 T cell receptor beta chains below, sequenced in a study of blood T cell repertoires in COVID-19. TCRdb's table, derived via immunoSEQ multiplex PCR, lists solely in-frame clones and lacks some. The sample comprises about 110,000 clones, approximately 83% of which are singletons, and approximately 4.1% rests with the top ten. Sequenced sample: peripheral blood. Receptors originate from a woman in her 70s with acute or convalescent COVID-19.

The table lists this clone with a count of one. The V and J genes are TRBV7-6 and TRBJ2-5; D remains ambiguous. The CDR3 totals 11 residues. Looked up from germline, CDR1 is SGHVS and CDR2 is FNYEAQ. The V end was cut by 5 bases, the J end by 3 bases, with 4 bases between. In DNA form, the CDR3 reads TGTGCCAGCAGCGCAGAAGAGACCCAGTACTTC. Encoded protein: CASSAEETQYF.

The chain joins TRBV27 to TRBJ2-1, with 12 bases matching TRBD1. The CDR3 contains 14 residues. V trimming: 5 bases; J trimming: 8 bases; junction bases outside the gene matches: 4. Germline assignment: CDR1 MNHEY and CDR2 SMNVEV (reference sequence). The CDR3 nucleotides are TGTGCCAGCAGTCCGGGACAGGGGGCCCATGAGCAGTTCTTC. This sequence encodes CASSPGQGAHEQFF.

The chain employs TRBV7-2 and TRBJ2-4, with TRBD1 matching over 7 bases. Germline-derived CDR1 and CDR2 are SGHTA and FQGNSA. CDR3 size: 15 residues. Trimming at V came to 0 bases and at J to 9 bases, leaving 8 bases not matched to a gene. CDR3 coding DNA: TGTGCCAGCAGCTTAGCACAGGGGACCCAGGGCATTCAGTACTTC. It codes for CASSLAQGTQGIQYF.

The chain carries TRBV3-1 (or the pseudogene TRBV3-2) and TRBJ1-2; 9 positions match TRBD1. V lost 5 bases and J lost 4; bases outside the gene matches: 11. Germline V gene lookup returns CDR1 LGHDT and CDR2 YNNKEL (reference sequence). The CDR3 covers 16 residues. The CDR3 spells CASSAGDRELVYGYTF. The CDR3 DNA is TGTGCCAGCAGCGCAGGGGACAGGGAATTGGTCTATGGCTACACCTTC.

The V call is TRBV6-5, the J call TRBJ1-5; the D is unclear. The CDR3 has 14 amino acids. V was trimmed by 2 bases and J by 1 base, leaving 6 bases between them. Looked up from germline, CDR1 is MNHEY and CDR2 is SVGAGI. The CDR3, as DNA: TGTGCCAGCAGTTACAGGCGGAGCAATCAGCCCCAGCATTTT. Protein sequence: CASSYRRSNQPQHF.

This chain joins TRBV6-2 or TRBV6-3 and TRBJ2-3; a possible D gene is TRBD1 (6 bases). CDR3 length: 15 residues. The V gene's germline CDR1 is MNHEY and CDR2 SVGEGT. The ends were cut back, 3 bases at V and 5 bases at J, with 15 bases in the middle. As DNA, the CDR3 is TGTGCCAGCAGTTATTCTCCCCAGGGGAAAGATACGCAGTATTTT. The encoded protein is CASSYSPQGKDTQYF.

The V gene is TRBV6-4, the J gene TRBJ1-5; 7 positions agree with TRBD1. Trimming removed 10 bases from V and 9 bases from J; junction bases left unmatched: 24. Germline V gene sequence: CDR1 MRHNA, CDR2 SNTAGT. The CDR3 length is 17 residues. CDR3 bases: TGTGCCACCGGGACCCCGTCGACAGGGAAACCCTTTCGGCCCCAGCATTTT. Translation: CATGTPSTGKPFRPQHF.

The chain has TRBV5-6 and TRBJ1-1; no clear D gene. The CDR3 contains 15 residues. Trimming took 0 bases from V and 0 from J, leaving 9 bases between them. Germline CDR1 SGHDT, CDR2 YYEEEE. The CDR3 here is CASSLDGGMNTEAFF. For the CDR3, the DNA is TGTGCCAGCAGCTTGGACGGAGGAATGAACACTGAAGCTTTCTTT.

The chain combines TRBV15 with TRBJ1-3; D gene uncertain. This CDR3 is 16 amino acids long. CDR1 and CDR2 from the germline V gene are LNHNV and YYDKDF (reference sequence). Trimming cost V 0 bases and J 4 bases, with 13 bases left between them. This CDR3 reads CATSRDHQQLGNTIYF. The CDR3, as DNA: TGTGCCACCAGCAGAGATCATCAACAGTTGGGAAACACCATATATTTT. The full variable domain, with the rest looked up from reference TRBV15 and TRBJ1-3, is DAMVIQNPRYQVTQFGKPVTLSCSQTLNHNVMYWYQQKSSQAPKLLFHYYDKDFNNEADTPDNFQSRRPNTSFCFLDIRSPGLGDTAMYLCATSRDHQQLGNTIYFGEGSWLTVV.

This chain connects TRBV7-9 to TRBJ1-6; tentatively, D is TRBD1 (5 bases). From germline, CDR1 is SEHNR and CDR2 FQNEAQ (reference sequence). V lost 3 bases to trimming and J lost 8 bases, with 14 bases between them. This CDR3 has 15 amino acids. CDR3 protein: CASSFGGRPDSPLHF. CDR3 sequence (DNA): TGTGCCAGCAGCTTCGGGGGAAGGCCCGATTCACCCCTCCACTTT.

This chain joins TRBV10-3 and TRBJ2-7, with D uncertain. Trimming removed 2 bases from V and 3 bases from J, with 8 bases in between. The CDR3 covers 13 residues. The germline V gene encodes CDR1 ENHRY and CDR2 SYGVKD. The CDR3 bases are TGTGCCATCAGTGAGCCACTATACTACGAGCAGTACTTC. It yields the protein CAISEPLYYEQYF.

This clone came up once. CDR3 in DNA: TGTGCCAGCAGTCCGTGGACAGGGCCGGATGGCTACACCTTC. It translates to CASSPWTGPDGYTF. The gene calls are TRBV28 and TRBJ1-2; 8 nucleotides agree with TRBD1. J gave up 6 bases and V 5 bases, and 8 bases lay outside the gene matches. From germline, CDR1 is MDHEN and CDR2 SYDVKM. CDR3 length: 14 residues.

The gene calls are TRBV28 and TRBJ2-7; 7 bases line up with TRBD1. After removal of 7 bases from V and 5 bases from J, the junction contained 14 bases not matched to a gene. There are 15 residues in the CDR3. Germline CDR1 is MDHEN and CDR2 is SYDVKM. The CDR3 sequence: CASKGNSQGSHEQYF. DNA of the CDR3: TGTGCCAGCAAGGGGAACTCACAGGGGTCCCACGAGCAGTACTTC. Full variable domain (rest looked up from reference TRBV28 and TRBJ2-7): DVKVTQSSRYLVKRTGEKVFLECVQDMDHENMFWYRQDPGLGLRLIYFSYDVKMKEKGDIPEGYSVSREKKERFSLILESASTNQTSMYLCASKGNSQGSHEQYFGPGTRLTVT.